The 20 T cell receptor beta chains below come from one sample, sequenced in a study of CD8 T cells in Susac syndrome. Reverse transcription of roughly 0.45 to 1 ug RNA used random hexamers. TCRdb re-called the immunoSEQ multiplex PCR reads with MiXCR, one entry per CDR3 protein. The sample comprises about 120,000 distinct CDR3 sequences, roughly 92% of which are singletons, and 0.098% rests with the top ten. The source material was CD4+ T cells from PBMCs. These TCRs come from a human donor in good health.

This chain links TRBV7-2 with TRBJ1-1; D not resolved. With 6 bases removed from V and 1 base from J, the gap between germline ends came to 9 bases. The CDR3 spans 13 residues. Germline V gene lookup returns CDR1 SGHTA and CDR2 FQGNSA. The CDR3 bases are TGTGCCAGCAGAAAATTCGGGAACACTGAAGCTTTCTTT. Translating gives CASRKFGNTEAFF.

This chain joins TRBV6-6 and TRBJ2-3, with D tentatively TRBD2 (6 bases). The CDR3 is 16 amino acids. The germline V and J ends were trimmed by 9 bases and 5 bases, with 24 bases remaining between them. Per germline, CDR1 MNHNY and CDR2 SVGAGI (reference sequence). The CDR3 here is CASLPVEGTVGDTQYF. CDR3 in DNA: TGTGCCAGTCTACCGGTGGAGGGGACGGTCGGAGATACGCAGTATTTT.

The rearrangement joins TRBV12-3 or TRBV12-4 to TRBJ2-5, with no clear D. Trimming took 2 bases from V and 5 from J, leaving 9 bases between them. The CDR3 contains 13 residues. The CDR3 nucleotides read TGTGCCAGCAGTTTATTAGTGTGGGAGACCCAGTACTTC. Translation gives CASSLLVWETQYF.

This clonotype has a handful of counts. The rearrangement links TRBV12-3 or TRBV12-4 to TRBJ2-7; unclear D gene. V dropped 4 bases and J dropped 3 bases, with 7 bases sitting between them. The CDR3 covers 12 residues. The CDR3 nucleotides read TGTGCCAGCAGTTCCGCTCGCTACGAGCAGTACTTC. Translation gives CASSSARYEQYF.

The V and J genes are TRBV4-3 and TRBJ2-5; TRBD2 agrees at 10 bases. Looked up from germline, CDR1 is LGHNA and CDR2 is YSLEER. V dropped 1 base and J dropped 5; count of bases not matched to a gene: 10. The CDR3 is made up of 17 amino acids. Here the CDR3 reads CASSQGHPLAGAETQYF. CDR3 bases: TGCGCCAGCAGCCAAGGTCATCCTCTAGCGGGAGCGGAGACCCAGTACTTC.

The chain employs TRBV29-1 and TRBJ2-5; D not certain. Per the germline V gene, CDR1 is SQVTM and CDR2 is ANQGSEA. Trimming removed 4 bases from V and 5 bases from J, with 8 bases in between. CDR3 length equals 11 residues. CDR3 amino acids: CSVVYVETQYF. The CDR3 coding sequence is TGCAGCGTTGTCTACGTCGAGACCCAGTACTTC.

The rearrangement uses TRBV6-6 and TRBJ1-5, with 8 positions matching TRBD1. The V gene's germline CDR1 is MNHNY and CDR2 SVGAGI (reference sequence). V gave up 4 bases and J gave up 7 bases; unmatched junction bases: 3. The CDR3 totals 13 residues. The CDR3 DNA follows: TGTGCCAGCAGTTTACAGGGGGAACAGCCCCAGCATTTT. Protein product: CASSLQGEQPQHF.

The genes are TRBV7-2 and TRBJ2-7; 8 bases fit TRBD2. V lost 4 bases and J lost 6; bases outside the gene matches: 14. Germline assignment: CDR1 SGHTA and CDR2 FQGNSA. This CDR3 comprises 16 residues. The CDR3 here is CASSSTPGLVMVEQYF. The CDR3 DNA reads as TGTGCCAGCAGCTCTACTCCGGGACTAGTTATGGTCGAGCAGTACTTC.

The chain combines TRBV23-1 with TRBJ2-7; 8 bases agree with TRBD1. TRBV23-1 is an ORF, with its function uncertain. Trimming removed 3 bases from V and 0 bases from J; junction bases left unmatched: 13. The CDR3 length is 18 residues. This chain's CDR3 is CASSHGTGWVAFSYEQYF. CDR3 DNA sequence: TGCGCCAGCAGTCACGGGACAGGATGGGTAGCCTTCTCCTACGAGCAGTACTTC.

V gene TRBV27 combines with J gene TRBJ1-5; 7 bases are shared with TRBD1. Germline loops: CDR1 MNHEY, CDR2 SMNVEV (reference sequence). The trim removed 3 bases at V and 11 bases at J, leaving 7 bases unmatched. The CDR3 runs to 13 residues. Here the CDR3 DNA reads TGTGCCAGCAGTTTTGTACAGGGGAATTCCCAGCATTTT. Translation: CASSFVQGNSQHF.

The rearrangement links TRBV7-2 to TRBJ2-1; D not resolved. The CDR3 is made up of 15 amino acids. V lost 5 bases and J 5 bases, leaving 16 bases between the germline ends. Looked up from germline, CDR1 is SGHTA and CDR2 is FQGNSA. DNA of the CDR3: TGTGCCAGCAGCCTCGGGTGGTTCGGTAACAATGAGCAGTTCTTC. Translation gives CASSLGWFGNNEQFF.

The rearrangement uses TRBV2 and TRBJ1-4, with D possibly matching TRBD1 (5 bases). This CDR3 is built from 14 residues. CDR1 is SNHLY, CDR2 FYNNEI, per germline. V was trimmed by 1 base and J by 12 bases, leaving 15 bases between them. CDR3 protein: CASSEGHLGRQLFF. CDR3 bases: TGTGCCAGCAGTGAAGGACACCTGGGGCGCCAACTGTTTTTT.

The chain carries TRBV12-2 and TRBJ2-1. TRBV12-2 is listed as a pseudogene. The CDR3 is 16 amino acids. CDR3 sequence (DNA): TGTGCAAGTCGGCCGAGTTCGGACCAAACTTACAATGAGCAGTTCTTC. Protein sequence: CASRPSSDQTYNEQFF.

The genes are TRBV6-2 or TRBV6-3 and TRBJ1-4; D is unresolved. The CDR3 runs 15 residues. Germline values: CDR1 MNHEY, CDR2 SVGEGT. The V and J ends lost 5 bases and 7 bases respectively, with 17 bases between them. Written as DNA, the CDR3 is TGTGCCAGCAGTCGTCCTCCGGGGAGAGGTGAAAAACTGTTTTTT. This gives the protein CASSRPPGRGEKLFF.

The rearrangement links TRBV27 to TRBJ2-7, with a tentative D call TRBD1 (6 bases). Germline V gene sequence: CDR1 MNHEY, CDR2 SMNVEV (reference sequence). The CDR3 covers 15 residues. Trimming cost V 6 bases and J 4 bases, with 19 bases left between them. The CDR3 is CASRISLQGIYEQYF. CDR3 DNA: TGTGCCAGCAGAATAAGCCTCCAGGGGATTTACGAGCAGTACTTC.

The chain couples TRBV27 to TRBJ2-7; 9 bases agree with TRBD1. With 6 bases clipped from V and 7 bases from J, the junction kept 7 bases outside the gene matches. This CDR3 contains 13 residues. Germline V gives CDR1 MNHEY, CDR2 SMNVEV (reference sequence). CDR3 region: CASRPTGGWEQYF. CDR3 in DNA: TGTGCCAGCAGACCGACAGGGGGATGGGAGCAGTACTTC.

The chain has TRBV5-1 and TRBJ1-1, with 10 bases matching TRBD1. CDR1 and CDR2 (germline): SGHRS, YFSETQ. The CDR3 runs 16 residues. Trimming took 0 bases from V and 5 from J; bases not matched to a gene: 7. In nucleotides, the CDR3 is TGCGCCAGCAGCTTGGCCGTCGGGGACAGGGGTACTGAAGCTTTCTTT. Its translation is CASSLAVGDRGTEAFF.

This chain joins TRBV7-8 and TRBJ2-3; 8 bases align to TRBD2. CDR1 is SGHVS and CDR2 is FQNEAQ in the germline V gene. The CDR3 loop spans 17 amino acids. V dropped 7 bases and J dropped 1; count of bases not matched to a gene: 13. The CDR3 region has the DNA TGTGCCAGCACCCCTCTGGGAACTAGCGGTGGCACAGATACGCAGTATTTT. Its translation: CASTPLGTSGGTDTQYF. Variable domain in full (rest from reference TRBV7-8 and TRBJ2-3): GAGVSQSPRYKVAKRGQDVALRCDPISGHVSLFWYQQALGQGPEFLTYFQNEAQLDKSGLPSDRFFAERPEGSVSTLKIQRTQQEDSAVYLCASTPLGTSGGTDTQYFGPGTRLTVL.

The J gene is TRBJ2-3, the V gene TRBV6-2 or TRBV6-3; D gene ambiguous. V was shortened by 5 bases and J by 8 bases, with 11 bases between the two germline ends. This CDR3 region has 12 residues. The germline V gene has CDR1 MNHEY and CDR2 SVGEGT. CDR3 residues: CASSIGPGTQYF. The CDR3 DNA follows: TGTGCCAGCAGTATAGGGCCTGGTACGCAGTATTTT.

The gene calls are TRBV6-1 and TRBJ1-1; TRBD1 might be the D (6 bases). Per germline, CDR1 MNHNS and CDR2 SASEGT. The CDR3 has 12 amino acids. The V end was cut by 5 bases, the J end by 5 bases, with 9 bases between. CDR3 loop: CASSRTATEAFF. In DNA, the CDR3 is TGTGCCAGCAGTAGGACAGCGACTGAAGCTTTCTTT.